Presented here are 19 T cell receptor beta chains from one specimen sequenced in a study of blood T cells in healthy people across ages. A second PCR of about 7 to 11 cycles used a sample-barcoded 5' primer and a J-beta primer mix. Each CDR3 protein is one row after TCRdb ran MiXCR on the 5' RACE reads. The table records 550,000 to 650,000 distinct CDR3 sequences, roughly 30% of them present only once. The material sequenced was blood. The receptors come from a woman of 80 years or more in good health.

The chain links TRBV19 to TRBJ2-2; possibly TRBD1 or TRBD2 for D (5 bases each). Germline loops: CDR1 LNHDA, CDR2 SQIVND (reference sequence). CDR3 length equals 17 residues. Trimming took 4 bases from V and 4 from J, leaving 19 bases between them. CDR3 loop: CASSSRSRLRGTGELFF. DNA of the CDR3: TGTGCCAGTAGTAGCCGGTCGCGGTTGAGGGGCACCGGGGAGCTGTTTTTT.

As concerns this clonotype: A much bigger clone sits one base away, suggesting this may be a read error. The J gene is TRBJ2-6, the V gene TRBV18, with D maybe TRBD1 (5 bases). Per the germline V gene, CDR1 is KGHSH and CDR2 is LQKENI. This CDR3 has 18 residues. The CDR3, as DNA: TGTGCCAGCCCACCAATCCAGGGTCTGAGCTCTGGGGCCAACGTCCTGACTTTC. It yields the protein CASPPIQGLSSGANVLTF.

This clonotype occurred many times. This rearrangement joins TRBV10-3 to TRBJ2-1; TRBD2 aligns across 11 bases. The CDR3 spans 15 residues. Germline CDR1 and CDR2: ENHRY and SYGVKD. The V gene end was trimmed by 7 bases and the J gene end by 8 bases; junction bases not matched to a gene: 10. The CDR3 DNA follows: TGTGCCATCAAGACGACTAGCGGGATTGTGGATGAGCAGTTCTTC. Amino acids: CAIKTTSGIVDEQFF.

This sequence joins TRBV6-5 and TRBJ2-5; 7 positions agree with TRBD1. This CDR3 has 15 residues. Germline V CDR1 and CDR2: MNHEY, SVGAGI. The V and J ends lost 2 bases and 1 base, in that order; junction bases with no gene match: 4. CDR3 residues: CASSYTGDSQETQYF. The CDR3 DNA reads TGTGCCAGCAGTTACACAGGGGATTCCCAAGAGACCCAGTACTTC.

Only a few counts were recorded for this clonotype. This chain uses TRBV6-2 or TRBV6-3 with TRBJ2-2, with D hard to call. The V end lost 4 bases, the J end lost 7 bases, and 10 bases lay between the germline ends. The CDR3 has 13 residues. In germline, CDR1 is MNHEY, CDR2 SVGEGT. CDR3 amino acids: CASSWYGVGELFF. The CDR3, as DNA: TGTGCCAGCAGTTGGTATGGAGTCGGGGAGCTGTTTTTT.

Many counts were recorded for this clonotype. The gene calls are TRBV4-2 and TRBJ2-3, with 11 positions matching TRBD2. CDR1 and CDR2 (germline): LGHNA, YNFKEQ. Germline trimming cut 0 bases from V and 0 bases from J; bases unmatched to any gene: 2. The CDR3 is 17 residues long. In nucleotides, the CDR3 is TGTGCCAGCAGCCAAGAACTAGCGGGGGCTAGCACAGATACGCAGTATTTT. Translation: CASSQELAGASTDTQYF.

This clonotype came up many times. The gene calls are TRBV7-9 and TRBJ2-5; a weak D match, TRBD2 (6 bases). The CDR3 runs to 11 residues. CDR1 and CDR2 from the germline V gene are SEHNR and FQNEAQ (reference sequence). Trimming pared 5 bases from V and 11 bases from J, leaving 12 bases between. The CDR3 nucleotides read TGTGCCAGCAGCGCGGGTCGGGAGCAGTACTTC. Translating it yields CASSAGREQYF. Filled out from reference TRBV7-9 and TRBJ2-5, the complete variable domain reads DTGVSQNPRHKITKRGQNVTFRCDPISEHNRLYWYRQTLGQGPEFLTYFQNEAQLEKSRLLSDRFSAERPKGSFSTLEIQRTEQGDSAMYLCASSAGREQYFGPGTRLLVL.

As to this clonotype: This clone may be a read error of a much larger clone one base away. The CDR3 loop reads CANSPPQGTQYF. The CDR3 coding sequence is TGTGCCAACTCACCACCCCAGGGGACCCAGTACTTC. The chain uses TRBV18 and TRBJ2-5, with D possibly TRBD1 on 5 matching bases. This CDR3 has 12 residues. Germline V gene lookup returns CDR1 KGHSH and CDR2 LQKENI.

In the case of this clonotype: One end of the junction does not line up with germline, which may come from a read error. V gene TRBV15 combines with J gene TRBJ1-2; perhaps TRBD1 as D (5 bases). The CDR3 length is 15 residues. From germline, CDR1 is LNHNV and CDR2 YYDKDF (reference sequence). This chain's CDR3 is CATNRDLGQGYGYTF. CDR3 sequence (DNA): TGTGCCACCAACAGAGATTTGGGGCAGGGCTATGGCTACACCTTC. Drawing the rest from reference TRBV15 and TRBJ1-2, the complete variable domain is DAMVIQNPRYQVTQFGKPVTLSCSQTLNHNVMYWYQQKSSQAPKLLFHYYDKDFNNEADTPDNFQSRRPNTSFCFLDIRSPGLGDTAMYLCATNRDLGQGYGYTFGSGTRLTVV.

This clonotype was seen at least ten times. The CDR3 sequence: CSASPPDGYEQYF. The CDR3 DNA reads as TGCAGTGCTAGCCCACCGGACGGTTACGAGCAGTACTTC. This sequence joins TRBV20-1 and TRBJ2-7; D gene unclear. V was trimmed by 3 bases and J by 4 bases, leaving 13 bases between them. In germline, CDR1 is DFQATT, CDR2 SNEGSKA (reference sequence). This CDR3 is 13 amino acids long.

CDR3 DNA sequence: TGTGCCAGCAGTCGTTTAGGACTAGCGGGGTCTCCGTACTTC. Its translation: CASSRLGLAGSPYF. This chain connects TRBV28 to TRBJ2-7; TRBD2 aligns across 12 bases. V was pared by 5 bases and J by 12 bases, with 11 bases of the junction left unmatched. Germline values: CDR1 MDHEN, CDR2 SYDVKM. This CDR3 has 14 amino acids.

This clonotype appeared a few times. V usage is TRBV20-1 and J usage is TRBJ2-5, with D unresolved. The CDR3 length is 15 residues. Trimming removed 0 bases from V and 6 bases from J, with 17 bases in between. CDR1 is DFQATT, CDR2 SNEGSKA, per germline (reference sequence). The CDR3 region has the DNA TGCAGTGCTAGAGATCGAGATGGGCAGACCCAGACCCAGTACTTC. It encodes CSARDRDGQTQTQYF.

The chain employs TRBV3-1 and TRBJ2-5, with D perhaps assigned TRBD1 or TRBD2 (5 bases each). V was clipped by 3 bases and J by 5 bases, with 13 bases between them. Germline assignment: CDR1 LGHDT and CDR2 YNNKEL (reference sequence). The CDR3 spans 14 residues. This CDR3 is CASSHRSGRETQYF. In DNA, the CDR3 is TGTGCCAGCAGCCATCGGTCGGGGCGGGAGACCCAGTACTTC.

This clonotype was detected ten times or more. The V and J genes are TRBV12-3 or TRBV12-4 and TRBJ2-7, with D perhaps matching TRBD1 (5 bases). V was trimmed by 5 bases and J by 6 bases, leaving 17 bases between them. CDR3 length equals 14 residues. The CDR3 bases are TGTGCCAGCAGTCAAAGGGGCAGGGCCTCCGAGCAGTACTTC. Its translation: CASSQRGRASEQYF.

Only a few counts were recorded for this clonotype. The CDR3 is CASNGQGMVGTEAFF. The CDR3 DNA reads as TGTGCCAGCAACGGACAGGGAATGGTTGGCACTGAAGCTTTCTTT. The V gene is TRBV7-2, the J gene TRBJ1-1; 8 bases line up with TRBD1. The V segment lost 7 bases and the J segment 4 bases; nucleotides outside the gene matches: 11. From germline, CDR1 is SGHTA and CDR2 FQGNSA. This CDR3 spans 15 amino acids. Full variable domain (outside the CDR3, taken from reference TRBV7-2 and TRBJ1-1): GAGVSQSPSNKVTEKGKDVELRCDPISGHTALYWYRQSLGQGLEFLIYFQGNSAPDKSGLPSDRFSAERTGGSVSTLTIQRTQQEDSAVYLCASNGQGMVGTEAFFGQGTRLTVV.

The chain employs TRBV20-1 and TRBJ2-5; TRBD1 aligns across 9 bases. Germline CDR1 and CDR2: DFQATT and SNEGSKA (reference sequence). The CDR3 extends over 16 amino acids. J lost 11 bases, V lost 1 base, and 17 bases had no gene match. CDR3 coding DNA: TGCAGTGCTAGAGGGTCTGACAGGGGGTTTGGCAATGAGCAGTACTTC. Protein: CSARGSDRGFGNEQYF.

The chain joins TRBV30 to TRBJ2-3, with 8 bases that match TRBD2. CDR1 and CDR2 from the germline V gene are GTSNPN and SVGIG (reference sequence). The CDR3 totals 15 residues. The V gene end was trimmed by 2 bases and the J gene end by 6 bases; junction bases not matched to a gene: 10. CDR3 sequence: CAWSTLSGVGDTQYF. Here the CDR3 DNA reads TGTGCCTGGAGTACACTTAGCGGGGTGGGGGATACGCAGTATTTT. Combining the CDR3 with reference TRBV30 and TRBJ2-3 gives the whole variable domain SQTIHQWPATLVQPVGSPLSLECTVEGTSNPNLYWYRQAAGRGLQLLFYSVGIGQISSEVPQNLSASRPQDRQFILSSKKLLLSDSGFYLCAWSTLSGVGDTQYFGPGTRLTVL.

The table lists this clonotype with a few counts. CDR3 in amino acids: CASSQLAGGLNEQYF. Written as DNA, the CDR3 is TGTGCCAGCAGCCAGCTAGCGGGGGGCCTTAATGAGCAGTACTTC. The V call is TRBV3-1, the J call TRBJ2-7; 11 bases match TRBD2. V lost 3 bases, J lost 7 bases, and 8 bases stayed unmatched. Per the germline V gene, CDR1 is LGHDT and CDR2 is YNNKEL (reference sequence). The CDR3 is made up of 15 amino acids.

This chain uses TRBV7-2 with TRBJ1-5; TRBD1 aligns across 7 bases. CDR3 size: 17 residues. The germline V gene has CDR1 SGHTA and CDR2 FQGNSA. Trimming at V came to 6 bases and at J to 2 bases, leaving 13 bases not matched to a gene. CDR3 bases: TGTGCCAGCAGGCCAACCGACAGGGCCAGCGGCAATCAGCCCCAGCATTTT. Protein sequence: CASRPTDRASGNQPQHF.